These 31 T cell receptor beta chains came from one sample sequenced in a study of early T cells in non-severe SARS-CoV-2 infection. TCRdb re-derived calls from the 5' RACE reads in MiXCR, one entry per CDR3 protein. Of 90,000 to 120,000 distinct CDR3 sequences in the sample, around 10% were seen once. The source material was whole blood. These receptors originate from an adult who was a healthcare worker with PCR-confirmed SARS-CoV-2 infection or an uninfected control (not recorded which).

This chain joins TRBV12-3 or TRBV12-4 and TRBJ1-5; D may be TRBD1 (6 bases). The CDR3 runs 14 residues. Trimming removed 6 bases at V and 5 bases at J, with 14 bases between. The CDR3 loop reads CASRTGNDYQPQHF. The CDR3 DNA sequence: TGTGCCAGCAGAACAGGGAATGATTATCAGCCCCAGCATTTT.

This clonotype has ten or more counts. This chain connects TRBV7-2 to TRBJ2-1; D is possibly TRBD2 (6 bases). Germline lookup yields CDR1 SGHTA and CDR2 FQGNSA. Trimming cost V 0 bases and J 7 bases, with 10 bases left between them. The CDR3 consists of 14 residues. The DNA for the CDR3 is TGTGCCAGCAGCTTAGCGGCGGGAAGAAATGAGCAGTTCTTC. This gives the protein CASSLAAGRNEQFF.

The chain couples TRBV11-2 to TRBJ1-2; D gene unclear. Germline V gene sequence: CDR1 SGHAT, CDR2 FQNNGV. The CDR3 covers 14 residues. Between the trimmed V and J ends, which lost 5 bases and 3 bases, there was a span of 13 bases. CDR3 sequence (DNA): TGTGCCAGCAGCCCCACCGGGGTTCACTATGGCTACACCTTC. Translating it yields CASSPTGVHYGYTF.

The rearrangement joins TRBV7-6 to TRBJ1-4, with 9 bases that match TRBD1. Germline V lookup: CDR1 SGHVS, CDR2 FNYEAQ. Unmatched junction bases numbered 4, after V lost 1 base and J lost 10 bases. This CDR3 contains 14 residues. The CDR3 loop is CASSLGTGDVKLFF. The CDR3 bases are TGTGCCAGCAGCTTAGGGACAGGGGATGTAAAACTGTTTTTT.

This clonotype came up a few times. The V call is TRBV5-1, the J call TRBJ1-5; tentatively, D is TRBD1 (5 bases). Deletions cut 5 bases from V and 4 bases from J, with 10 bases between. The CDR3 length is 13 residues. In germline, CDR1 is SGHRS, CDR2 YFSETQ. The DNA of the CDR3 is TGCGCCAGCAGGGAAGGGGCAAATCAGCCCCAGCATTTT. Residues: CASREGANQPQHF.

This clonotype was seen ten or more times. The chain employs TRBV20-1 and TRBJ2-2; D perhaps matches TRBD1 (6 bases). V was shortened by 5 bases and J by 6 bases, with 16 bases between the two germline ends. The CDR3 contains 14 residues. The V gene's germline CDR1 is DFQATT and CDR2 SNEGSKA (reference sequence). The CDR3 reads CSAQSPGVPGELFF. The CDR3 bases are TGCAGTGCTCAGAGCCCAGGGGTACCCGGGGAGCTGTTTTTT.

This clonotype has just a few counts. This CDR3 is CASLRLASDEQYF. The CDR3 bases are TGTGCCAGCCTGCGACTAGCGTCGGACGAGCAGTACTTC. The chain has TRBV18 and TRBJ2-7; 8 bases match TRBD2. Per germline, CDR1 KGHSH and CDR2 LQKENI. CDR3 length: 13 residues. J was trimmed by 5 bases and V by 8 bases; bases with no gene match: 8.

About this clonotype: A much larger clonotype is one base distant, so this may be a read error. CDR3 in amino acids: CSSSREARGETQYF. For the CDR3, the DNA is TGCAGTTCGTCGCGGGAGGCGCGTGGGGAGACCCAGTACTTC. This sequence joins TRBV20-1 and TRBJ2-5; 8 bases agree with TRBD2. Unmatched junction bases numbered 13, after V lost 8 bases and J lost 5 bases. Germline V gene lookup returns CDR1 DFQATT and CDR2 SNEGSKA (reference sequence). The CDR3 totals 14 residues.

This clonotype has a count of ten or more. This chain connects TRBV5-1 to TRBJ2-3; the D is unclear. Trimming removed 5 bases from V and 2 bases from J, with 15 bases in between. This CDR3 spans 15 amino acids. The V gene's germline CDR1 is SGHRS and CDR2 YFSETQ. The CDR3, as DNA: TGCGCCAGCAGGTCCGGCTTTTCGGTCACAGATACGCAGTATTTT. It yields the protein CASRSGFSVTDTQYF.

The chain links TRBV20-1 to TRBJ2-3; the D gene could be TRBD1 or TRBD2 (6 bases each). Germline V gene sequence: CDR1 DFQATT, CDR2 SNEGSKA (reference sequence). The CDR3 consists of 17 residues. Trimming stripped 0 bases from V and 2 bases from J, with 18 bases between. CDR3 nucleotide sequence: TGCAGTGCTAGAGATGAGGGGGGCGGACGGCACACAGATACGCAGTATTTT. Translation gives CSARDEGGGRHTDTQYF.

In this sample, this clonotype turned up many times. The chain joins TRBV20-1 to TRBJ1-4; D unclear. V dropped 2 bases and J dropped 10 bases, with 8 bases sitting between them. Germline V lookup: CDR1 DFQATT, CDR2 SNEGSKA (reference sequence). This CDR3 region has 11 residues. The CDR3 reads CSARRAGKLFF. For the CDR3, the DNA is TGCAGTGCTAGAAGGGCTGGAAAACTGTTTTTT.

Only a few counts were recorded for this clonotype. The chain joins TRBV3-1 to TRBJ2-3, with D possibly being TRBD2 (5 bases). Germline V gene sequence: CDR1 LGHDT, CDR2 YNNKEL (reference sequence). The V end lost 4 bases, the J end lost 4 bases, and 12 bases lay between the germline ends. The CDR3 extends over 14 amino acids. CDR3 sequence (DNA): TGTGCCAGCAGCCGAGTCACTAGTGCAGATACGCAGTATTTT. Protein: CASSRVTSADTQYF.

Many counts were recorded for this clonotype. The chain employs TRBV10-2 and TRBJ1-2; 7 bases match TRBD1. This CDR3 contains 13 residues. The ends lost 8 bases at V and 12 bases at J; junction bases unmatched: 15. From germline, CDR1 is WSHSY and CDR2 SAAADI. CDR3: CASGKGQALPNTF. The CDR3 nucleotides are TGCGCCAGCGGTAAAGGACAGGCCCTTCCTAACACCTTC.

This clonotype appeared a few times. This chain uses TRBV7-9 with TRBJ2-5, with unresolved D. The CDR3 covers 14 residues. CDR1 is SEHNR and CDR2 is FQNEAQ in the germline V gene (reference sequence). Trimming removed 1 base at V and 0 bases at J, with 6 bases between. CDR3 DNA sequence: TGTGCCAGCAGCTTAGACCGTAACCAAGAGACCCAGTACTTC. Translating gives CASSLDRNQETQYF.

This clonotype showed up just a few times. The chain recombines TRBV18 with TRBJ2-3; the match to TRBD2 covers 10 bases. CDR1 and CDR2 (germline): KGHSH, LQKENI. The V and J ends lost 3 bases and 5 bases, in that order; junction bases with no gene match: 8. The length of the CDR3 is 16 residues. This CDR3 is CASSPSAGGRGDTQYF. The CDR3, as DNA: TGTGCCAGCTCACCGTCAGCGGGAGGGCGAGGAGATACGCAGTATTTT.

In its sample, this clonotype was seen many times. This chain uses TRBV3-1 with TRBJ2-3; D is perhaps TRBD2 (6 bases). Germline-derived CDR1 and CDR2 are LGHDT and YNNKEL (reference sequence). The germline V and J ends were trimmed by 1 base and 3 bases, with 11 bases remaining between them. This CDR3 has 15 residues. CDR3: CASSQGPLATDTQYF. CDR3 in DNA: TGTGCCAGCAGCCAAGGTCCACTAGCTACAGATACGCAGTATTTT.

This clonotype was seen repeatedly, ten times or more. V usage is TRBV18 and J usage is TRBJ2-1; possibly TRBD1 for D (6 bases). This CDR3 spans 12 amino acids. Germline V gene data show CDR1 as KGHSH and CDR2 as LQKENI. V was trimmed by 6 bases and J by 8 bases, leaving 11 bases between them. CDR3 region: CASSQNRDEQFF. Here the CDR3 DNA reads TGTGCCAGCTCTCAAAACAGGGATGAGCAGTTCTTC.

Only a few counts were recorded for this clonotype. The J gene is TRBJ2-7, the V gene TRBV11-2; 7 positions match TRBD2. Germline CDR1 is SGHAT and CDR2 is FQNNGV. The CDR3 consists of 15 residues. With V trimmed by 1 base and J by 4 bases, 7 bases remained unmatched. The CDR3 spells CASSLVRERLYEQYF. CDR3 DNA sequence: TGTGCCAGCAGCTTAGTGCGGGAGAGGCTGTACGAGCAGTACTTC.

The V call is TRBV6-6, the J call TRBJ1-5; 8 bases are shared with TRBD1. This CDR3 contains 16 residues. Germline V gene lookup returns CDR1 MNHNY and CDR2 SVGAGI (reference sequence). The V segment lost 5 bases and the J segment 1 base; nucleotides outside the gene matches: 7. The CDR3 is CASSTDRGISNQPQHF. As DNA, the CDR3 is TGTGCCAGCAGTACCGACAGGGGTATAAGCAATCAGCCCCAGCATTTT.

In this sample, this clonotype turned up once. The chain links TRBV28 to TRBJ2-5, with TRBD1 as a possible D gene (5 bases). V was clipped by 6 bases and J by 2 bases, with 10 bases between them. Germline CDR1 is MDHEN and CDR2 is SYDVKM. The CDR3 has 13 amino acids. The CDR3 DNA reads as TGTGCCAGCAGACTGCAGGGTCAAGAGACCCAGTACTTC. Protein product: CASRLQGQETQYF.

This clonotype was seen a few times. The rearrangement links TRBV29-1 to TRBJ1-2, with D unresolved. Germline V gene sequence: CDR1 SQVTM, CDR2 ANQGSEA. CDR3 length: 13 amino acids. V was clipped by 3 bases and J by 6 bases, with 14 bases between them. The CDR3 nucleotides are TGCAGCGTTGATCCCGGGGAATCGAATGGCTACACCTTC. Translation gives CSVDPGESNGYTF.

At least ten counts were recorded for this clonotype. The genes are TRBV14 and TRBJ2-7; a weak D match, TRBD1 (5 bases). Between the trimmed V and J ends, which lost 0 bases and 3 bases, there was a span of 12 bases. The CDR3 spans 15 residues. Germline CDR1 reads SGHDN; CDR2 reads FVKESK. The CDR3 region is CASSQDRTRSYEQYF. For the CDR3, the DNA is TGTGCCAGCAGCCAAGATAGGACAAGGAGCTACGAGCAGTACTTC. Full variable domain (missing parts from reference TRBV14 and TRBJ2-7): EAGVTQFPSHSVIEKGQTVTLRCDPISGHDNLYWYRRVMGKEIKFLLHFVKESKQDESGMPNNRFLAERTGGTYSTLKVQPAELEDSGVYFCASSQDRTRSYEQYFGPGTRLTVT.

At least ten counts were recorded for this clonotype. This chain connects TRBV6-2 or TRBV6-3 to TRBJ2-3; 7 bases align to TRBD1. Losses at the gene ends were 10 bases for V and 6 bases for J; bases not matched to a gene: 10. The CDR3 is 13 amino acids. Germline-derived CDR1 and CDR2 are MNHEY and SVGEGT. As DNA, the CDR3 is TGTGCCACCCGACAGGGAACATCCGATACGCAGTATTTT. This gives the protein CATRQGTSDTQYF.

The CDR3 DNA follows: TGTGCCAGCAGTTACAGGCGCCGGAACACCGGGGAGCTGTTTTTT. It translates to CASSYRRRNTGELFF. The chain carries TRBV6-5 and TRBJ2-2, with D uncertain. V was cut by 2 bases and J by 1 base, with 8 bases left in between. The germline V gene has CDR1 MNHEY and CDR2 SVGAGI. The CDR3 loop spans 15 amino acids.

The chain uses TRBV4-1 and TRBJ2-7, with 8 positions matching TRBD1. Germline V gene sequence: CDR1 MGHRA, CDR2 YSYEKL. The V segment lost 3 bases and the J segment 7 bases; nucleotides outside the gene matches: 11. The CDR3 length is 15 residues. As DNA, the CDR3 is TGCGCCAGCAGCCACACAGGGGGTGGCTCGGGGGAGCAGTACTTC. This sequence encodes CASSHTGGGSGEQYF.

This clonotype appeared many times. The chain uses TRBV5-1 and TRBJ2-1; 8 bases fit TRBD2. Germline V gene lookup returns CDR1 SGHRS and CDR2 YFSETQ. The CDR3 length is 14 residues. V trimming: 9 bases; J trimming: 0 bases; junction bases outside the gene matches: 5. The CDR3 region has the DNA TGCGCCACCTCGGGGGGGGGCTCCTACAATGAGCAGTTCTTC. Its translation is CATSGGGSYNEQFF.

The CDR3 is CASRGVAGGPNEQFF. In nucleotides, the CDR3 is TGTGCCAGCAGAGGCGTAGCGGGAGGGCCCAATGAGCAGTTCTTC. V and J are TRBV6-2 or TRBV6-3 and TRBJ2-1, with 11 bases lining up with TRBD2. Germline V CDR1 and CDR2: MNHEY, SVGEGT. The ends lost 6 bases at V and 6 bases at J; junction bases unmatched: 7. The CDR3 loop spans 15 amino acids.

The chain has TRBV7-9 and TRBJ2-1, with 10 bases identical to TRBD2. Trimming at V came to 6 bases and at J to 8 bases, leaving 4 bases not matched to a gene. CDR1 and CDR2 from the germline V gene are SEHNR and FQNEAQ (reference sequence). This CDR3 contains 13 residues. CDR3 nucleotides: TGTGCCAGCAGAACCGGGACTAGCGATGAGCAGTTCTTC. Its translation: CASRTGTSDEQFF.

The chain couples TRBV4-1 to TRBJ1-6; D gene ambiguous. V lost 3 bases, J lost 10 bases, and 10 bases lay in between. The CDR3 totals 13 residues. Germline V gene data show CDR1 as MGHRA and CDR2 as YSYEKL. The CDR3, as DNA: TGCGCCAGCAGCCAGGACCGGGGATCACCCCTCCACTTT. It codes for CASSQDRGSPLHF.

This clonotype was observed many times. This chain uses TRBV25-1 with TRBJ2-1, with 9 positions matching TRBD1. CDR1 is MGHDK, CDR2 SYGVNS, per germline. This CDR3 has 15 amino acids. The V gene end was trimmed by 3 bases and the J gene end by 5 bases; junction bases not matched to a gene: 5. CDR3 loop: CASSDPGQGDNEQFF. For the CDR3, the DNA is TGTGCCAGCAGTGATCCGGGACAGGGAGACAATGAGCAGTTCTTC.

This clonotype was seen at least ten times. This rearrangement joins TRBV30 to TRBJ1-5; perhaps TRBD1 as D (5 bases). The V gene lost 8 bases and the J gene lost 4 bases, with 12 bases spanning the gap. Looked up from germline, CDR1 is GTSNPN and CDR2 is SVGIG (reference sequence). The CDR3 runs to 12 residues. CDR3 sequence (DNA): TGTGCCCTAGGGGACGGAAATCAGCCCCAGCATTTT. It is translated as CALGDGNQPQHF.